This TCR beta chain was identified in a study of CD8 T cells in ankylosing spondylitis. Comments on this clonotype: Its antigen is unidentified.

Study results and caveats: Clones that were linked to disease were CD8+ and were relatively rare in peripheral blood. There was a TCR beta motif, made of 7 or 8 highly homologous variants, that appeared characteristic of ankylosing spondylitis blood. Significant enrichment of disease-linked clones was reported in matched ankylosing spondylitis synovial fluid. Some of these motif variants have turned up before, in reports on reactive arthritis synovial fluid and blood.

By quantitative 5'-RACE with molecular barcodes, the TCR beta libraries were made. In TCRdb, the 5' RACE reads were re-called with MiXCR into one record per CDR3 protein. The data show hundreds of thousands of distinct CDR3 sequences, 26% seen once. V gave up 0 bases and J gave up 7 bases, with 14 bases separating them. This CDR3 has 15 residues. Germline V gene data show CDR1 as SGDLS and CDR2 as YYNGEE. The TCR sequence derives from a male donor with ankylosing spondylitis. Material for sequencing was blood, either unsorted or a sorted T cell fraction (not recorded which). The V call is TRBV9, the J call TRBJ2-1; D remains unclear. Here the CDR3 DNA reads TGTGCCAGCAGCGTAGCCCCCATGGGCAGAAATGAGCAGTTCTTC. The encoded protein is CASSVAPMGRNEQFF.